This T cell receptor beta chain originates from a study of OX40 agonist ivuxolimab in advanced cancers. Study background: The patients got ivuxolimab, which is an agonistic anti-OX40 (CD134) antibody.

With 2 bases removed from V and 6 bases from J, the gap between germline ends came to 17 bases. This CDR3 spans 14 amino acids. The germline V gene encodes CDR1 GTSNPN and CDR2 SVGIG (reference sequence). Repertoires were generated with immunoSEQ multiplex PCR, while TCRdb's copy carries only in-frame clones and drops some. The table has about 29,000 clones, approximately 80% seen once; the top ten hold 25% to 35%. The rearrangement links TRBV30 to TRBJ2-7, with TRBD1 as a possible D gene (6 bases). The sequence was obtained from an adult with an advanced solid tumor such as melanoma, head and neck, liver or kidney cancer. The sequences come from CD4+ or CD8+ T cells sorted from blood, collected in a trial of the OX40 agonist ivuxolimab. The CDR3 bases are TGTGCCTGGAGTCAGGGCAGGGGACGGTCCGAGCAGTACTTC. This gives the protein CAWSQGRGRSEQYF.